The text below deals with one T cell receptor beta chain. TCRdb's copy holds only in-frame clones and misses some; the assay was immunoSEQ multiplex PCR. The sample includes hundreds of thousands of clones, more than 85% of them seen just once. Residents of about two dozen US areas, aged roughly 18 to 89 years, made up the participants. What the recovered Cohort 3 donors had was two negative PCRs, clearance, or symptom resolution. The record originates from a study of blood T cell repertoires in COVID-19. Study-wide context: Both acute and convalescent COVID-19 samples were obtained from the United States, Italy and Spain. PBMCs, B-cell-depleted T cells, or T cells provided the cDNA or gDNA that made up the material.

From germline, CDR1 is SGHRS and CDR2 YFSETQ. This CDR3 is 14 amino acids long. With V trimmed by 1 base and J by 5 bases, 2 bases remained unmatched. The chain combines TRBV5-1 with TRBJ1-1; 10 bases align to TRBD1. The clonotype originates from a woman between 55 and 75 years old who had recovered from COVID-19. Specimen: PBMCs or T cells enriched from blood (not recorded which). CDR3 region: CASSLMGQGTEAFF. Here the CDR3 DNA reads TGCGCCAGCAGCTTGATGGGACAGGGGACTGAAGCTTTCTTT.